This T cell receptor beta chain comes out of a study of breast tumors, draining lymph nodes, adjacent tissues. Study-level results: Tumor and nontumor repertoires were significantly more similar in luminal-like than in basal-like breast cancer. The lymph node origin of tumor T cells was framed as consistent with a hypothesis, not demonstrated. Tumors had less TCR diversity than lymph nodes, more than nontumor tissue. Data fit most tumor T cells coming from lymph node, expanding in tumor.

TCRdb passed the multiplex PCR reads through MiXCR, listing each CDR3 protein once. The table has approximately 100,000 distinct CDR3 sequences, about 29% seen once. This clonotype appeared many times. Its antigen remains unknown. V lost 5 bases to trimming and J lost 2 bases, with 18 bases between them. The CDR3 totals 16 residues. Per germline, CDR1 SGHTA and CDR2 FQGNSA. The lymph nodes were axillary draining lymph nodes from breast cancer patients. V and J are TRBV7-2 and TRBJ2-5; possibly TRBD2 for D (6 bases). Sequencing was performed on axillary lymph node tissue. This receptor was obtained from a female donor with breast cancer. Some clones in this sample may be carry-over from other donors' samples. CDR3 DNA: TGTGCCAGCAGCCCCCGACGAGGCGGGGTACAAGAGACCCAGTACTTC. It codes for CASSPRRGGVQETQYF.